This T cell receptor (beta chain) was found in a study of cytomegalovirus exposure and HLA in healthy donors. V lost 0 bases to trimming and J lost 14 bases, with 11 bases between them. Germline values: CDR1 SGHDN, CDR2 FVKESK. The CDR3 has 12 residues. Primers: 60 Vbeta forward and 13 Jbeta reverse. Assay: immunoSEQ multiplex PCR; the TCRdb copy retains only in-frame clones and omits some. This sample yields about 72,000 clones, of which over 50% are seen a single time; 20% to 25% belongs to the top ten. About this clone itself: Its antigen is not identified.

Notes on the study in general: An analysis that was carried out later associated about 17,000 TCR beta sequences with HLA alleles at 0.05 false discovery rate. With further analysis later on, most CMV-associated TCR beta chains appeared HLA-restricted. TCR beta chain V- and J-gene trimming was linked, in a later analysis, to a missense variant in DCLRE1C.

Sequenced sample: PBMCs. The chain is built from TRBV14 and TRBJ2-1, with D perhaps TRBD2 (6 bases). The TCR was taken from a man aged 35-49 years in good health and CMV-seropositive. In DNA, the CDR3 is TGTGCCAGCAGCCAAGATAGCCAGCGGGAGTTCTTC. It encodes CASSQDSQREFF.